This T cell receptor beta chain was sequenced in a study of shared clonotypes between healthy human individuals. There are 13 residues in the CDR3. V gave up 3 bases and J gave up 1 base; unmatched junction bases: 1. Germline CDR1 reads SGHNT; CDR2 reads YYREEE (reference sequence). Sequencing used immunoSEQ multiplex PCR; TCRdb keeps in-frame clones, though not all of them. The sample has about 470,000 clones, around 79% seen once. The chain employs TRBV5-4 and TRBJ2-7; 7 nucleotides agree with TRBD2. This TCR came from a woman in her thirties or forties in good health. Some clones in this sample may be carry-over from other donors' samples. Material: PBMCs. DNA of the CDR3: TGTGCCAGCAGCTCGGGGGGTTCCTACGAGCAGTACTTC. It translates to CASSSGGSYEQYF.